Following are 27 T cell receptor beta chains from one sample sequenced in a study of molecular identifiers for immune sequencing clone quantification. One entry per CDR3 protein results from TCRdb running MiXCR on the PCR reads. Of 490,000 or so distinct CDR3 sequences in the sample, roughly 24% were seen once. What was sequenced was naive CD8+ T cells from blood, with Jurkat cell RNA spiked in. Subset in this sample: FACS-sorted CD8+CD4-CCR7+CD45RA+ naive T cells. These receptors originate from a human donor in good health. Some libraries in this study had Jurkat cell RNA spiked in.

This clonotype was recorded at least ten times. The chain links TRBV5-6 to TRBJ2-4, with D tentatively TRBD2 (6 bases). The V and J ends lost 1 base and 1 base respectively, with 15 bases between them. In germline, CDR1 is SGHDT, CDR2 YYEEEE. The CDR3 runs to 17 residues. The CDR3 loop is CASSLSAGSFAKNIQYF. The CDR3 region has the DNA TGTGCCAGCAGCTTGTCTGCGGGGAGTTTCGCCAAAAACATTCAGTACTTC.

This chain connects TRBV6-2 or TRBV6-3 to TRBJ1-5, with D possibly matching TRBD1 (5 bases). The CDR3 sequence is 16 residues long. V lost 5 bases, J lost 1 base, and 15 bases lay in between. The germline V gene encodes CDR1 MNHEY and CDR2 SVGEGT. The CDR3 coding sequence is TGTGCCAGCAGTCCGGAGGTCGGGGGGAGCAATCAGCCCCAGCATTTT. Protein: CASSPEVGGSNQPQHF.

This clonotype was seen more than once but under ten times. A clone one base away is much larger, so this may be a read error. The chain is built from TRBV5-1 and TRBJ2-5; 10 bases match TRBD2. The CDR3 contains 17 residues. The germline V gene has CDR1 SGHRS and CDR2 YFSETQ. V gave up 1 base and J gave up 1 base; unmatched junction bases: 7. Here the CDR3 DNA reads TGCGCCAGCAGCTTGTCACAAGCGGGGGGGTTCCAAGAGACCCAGTACTTC. Amino acid sequence: CASSLSQAGGFQETQYF.

Regarding this clonotype: One end of the junction fails to match germline, which may point to a read error. This sequence joins TRBV7-9 and TRBJ2-2; a weak D match, TRBD2 (5 bases). From germline, CDR1 is SEHNR and CDR2 FQNEAQ (reference sequence). The CDR3 sequence is 18 residues long. CDR3 region: CASSSTQTTVPNTGELLF. CDR3 bases: TGTGCCAGCAGCTCCACCCAAACCACAGTTCCGAACACCGGGGAGCTGCTTTTT.

This sequence joins TRBV5-1 and TRBJ2-7, with D perhaps matching TRBD1 (6 bases). V was trimmed by 4 bases and J by 6 bases, leaving 14 bases between them. Germline CDR1 SGHRS, CDR2 YFSETQ. The CDR3 is 13 amino acids. In DNA form, the CDR3 reads TGCGCCAGCAGCCAACAGGGATTTGGCGAGCAGTACTTC. This translates into CASSQQGFGEQYF.

This clonotype was recorded a few times. The chain carries TRBV20-1 and TRBJ2-7; no clear D gene. Germline CDR1 DFQATT, CDR2 SNEGSKA (reference sequence). The CDR3 loop spans 13 amino acids. Trimming shortened V by 1 base and J by 0 bases, and 7 bases separated the two germline ends. CDR3 DNA: TGCAGTGCTAGAGCAGGTAGCTCCTACGAGCAGTACTTC. This translates into CSARAGSSYEQYF.

This sequence joins TRBV24-1 and TRBJ1-5, with D perhaps matching TRBD1 (5 bases). The CDR3 totals 13 residues. CDR1 is KGHDR, CDR2 SFDVKD, per germline. The V end was cut by 3 bases, the J end by 9 bases, with 11 bases between. The CDR3 loop is CATSDRQIWPQHF. The CDR3, as DNA: TGTGCCACCAGTGATAGACAGATTTGGCCCCAGCATTTT.

This clonotype has only a few counts. The chain employs TRBV19 and TRBJ2-1, with D tentatively TRBD2 (6 bases). The CDR3 extends over 13 amino acids. V gave up 10 bases and J gave up 5 bases, with 15 bases separating them. In germline, CDR1 is LNHDA, CDR2 SQIVND (reference sequence). The CDR3 region has the DNA TGTGCCACCGGACTAAGCAAGAACAATGAGCAGTTCTTC. The encoded protein is CATGLSKNNEQFF.

This clonotype was picked up one time. A much bigger clone sits one base away, suggesting this may be a read error. This is likely a read error, given that the CDR3 carries no conserved phenylalanine or tryptophan at its end. The gene calls are TRBV5-1 and TRBJ2-3; the match to TRBD2 covers 9 bases. CDR3 length equals 16 residues. Losses at the gene ends were 1 base for V and 7 bases for J; bases not matched to a gene: 10. Germline V gene sequence: CDR1 SGHRS, CDR2 YFSETQ. This chain's CDR3 is CASSLYGGGAAHTQYS. The CDR3 DNA is TGCGCCAGCAGCTTGTATGGCGGGGGGGCCGCTCATACGCAGTATTCT.

This chain connects TRBV12-3 or TRBV12-4 to TRBJ1-1; 7 bases align to TRBD1. V trimming: 5 bases; J trimming: 10 bases; junction bases outside the gene matches: 16. CDR3 length equals 15 residues. CDR3 amino acids: CASSDDREEGHRAFF. For the CDR3, the DNA is TGTGCCAGCAGTGACGACAGGGAGGAGGGCCATCGAGCTTTCTTT.

This chain joins TRBV12-3 or TRBV12-4 and TRBJ2-3, with 8 bases matching TRBD2. CDR3 length: 16 residues. The V segment lost 4 bases and the J segment 6 bases; nucleotides outside the gene matches: 12. The CDR3 region is CASSSPGGVYGDTQYF. CDR3 DNA: TGTGCCAGCAGTTCCCCCGGGGGGGTCTACGGGGATACGCAGTATTTT.

In regard to this clonotype: This may come from a read error, since a much larger clone is one base off. The chain joins TRBV7-2 to TRBJ2-7, with D possibly being TRBD1 or TRBD2 (5 bases each). Germline values: CDR1 SGHTA, CDR2 FQGNSA. CDR3 length equals 14 residues. The CDR3 loop reads CVSSFPGTSHEQYF. The CDR3 DNA reads as TGTGTCAGCAGCTTCCCGGGGACCTCCCACGAGCAGTACTTC.

In this sample, this clonotype turned up a few times. The V and J genes are TRBV5-5 and TRBJ2-3, with TRBD1 as a possible D gene (5 bases). The CDR3 spans 15 residues. V was cut by 0 bases and J by 2 bases, with 10 bases left in between. The germline CDR1 and CDR2 sequences are SGHKS and YYEKEE (reference sequence). CDR3 in DNA: TGTGCCAGCAGCTTGGGGACATTACTCACAGATACGCAGTATTTT. It yields the protein CASSLGTLLTDTQYF.

The table lists this clonotype with many counts. The V gene is TRBV27, the J gene TRBJ1-5; the match to TRBD1 covers 9 bases. The V segment lost 7 bases and the J segment 1 base; nucleotides outside the gene matches: 5. Looked up from germline, CDR1 is MNHEY and CDR2 is SMNVEV (reference sequence). The CDR3 spans 15 residues. CDR3 region: CASKGQGLSNQPQHF. CDR3 bases: TGTGCCAGCAAGGGACAGGGATTAAGCAATCAGCCCCAGCATTTT.

The rearrangement joins TRBV29-1 to TRBJ1-2; maybe TRBD1 (5 bases). CDR1 SQVTM and CDR2 ANQGSEA come from the germline V gene. CDR3 length equals 12 residues. Trimming stripped 3 bases from V and 5 bases from J, with 10 bases between. In DNA, the CDR3 is TGCAGCGTTGACGCAGGGAATTATGGCTACACCTTC. As protein: CSVDAGNYGYTF.

Notes on this clonotype: The junction differs from germline at one of its ends, possibly a read error. The V and J genes are TRBV20-1 and TRBJ2-2; 9 nucleotides line up with TRBD2. The germline gives CDR1 DFQATT, CDR2 SNEGSKA (reference sequence). The CDR3 is 16 residues long. The CDR3, as DNA: TGCAGTGCCGAGACTAGCGGAAGAATAAACACCGGGGAGCCGTTTTTT. This encodes CSAETSGRINTGEPFF.

The chain uses TRBV20-1 and TRBJ1-4, with D perhaps TRBD1 (6 bases). The ends were cut back, 5 bases at V and 5 bases at J, with 12 bases in the middle. Germline assignment: CDR1 DFQATT and CDR2 SNEGSKA (reference sequence). This CDR3 region has 13 residues. Here the CDR3 DNA reads TGCAGTGCTTCACAGGGTTTGAATGAAAAACTGTTTTTT. As protein: CSASQGLNEKLFF.

This clonotype has only a few counts. The chain links TRBV9 to TRBJ1-3; D is possibly TRBD1 (5 bases). Germline CDR1 SGDLS, CDR2 YYNGEE. There are 15 residues in the CDR3. V was shortened by 3 bases and J by 0 bases, with 10 bases between the two germline ends. As DNA, the CDR3 is TGTGCCAGCAGCGGAGGGGTTACCTCTGGAAACACCATATATTTT. Translating it yields CASSGGVTSGNTIYF. The full variable domain, with the rest looked up from reference TRBV9 and TRBJ1-3, is DSGVTQTPKHLITATGQRVTLRCSPRSGDLSVYWYQQSLDQGLQFLIQYYNGEERAKGNILERFSAQQFPDLHSELNLSSLELGDSALYFCASSGGVTSGNTIYFGEGSWLTVV.

This clonotype was detected many times. The J gene is TRBJ1-4, the V gene TRBV12-3 or TRBV12-4; D gene uncertain. The CDR3 runs to 12 residues. The V gene lost 8 bases and the J gene lost 11 bases, with 15 bases spanning the gap. The CDR3 DNA sequence: TGTGCCAGCGGAGGCCTACTTGGTAAACTGTTTTTT. It encodes CASGGLLGKLFF.

The chain uses TRBV2 and TRBJ2-2; 9 bases map to TRBD1. The ends lost 7 bases at V and 4 bases at J; junction bases unmatched: 4. This CDR3 is 14 amino acids long. Germline CDR1 reads SNHLY; CDR2 reads FYNNEI. The CDR3: CASNGTGITGELFF. CDR3 bases: TGTGCCAGCAACGGGACAGGGATCACCGGGGAGCTGTTTTTT.

The chain has TRBV5-6 and TRBJ1-5, with D perhaps matching TRBD1 (5 bases). The CDR3 spans 12 residues. Germline CDR1 is SGHDT and CDR2 is YYEEEE. V lost 7 bases and J 4 bases, leaving 9 bases between the germline ends. The CDR3 coding sequence is TGTGCCAGCCATTGGGGGAATCAGCCCCAGCATTTT. It yields the protein CASHWGNQPQHF.

The chain couples TRBV5-4 to TRBJ1-1, with D perhaps matching TRBD1 (6 bases). This CDR3 comprises 14 residues. The germline gives CDR1 SGHNT, CDR2 YYREEE (reference sequence). The V end lost 3 bases, the J end lost 4 bases, and 13 bases lay between the germline ends. DNA for the CDR3: TGTGCCAGCAGCTACGAGGGGGGTGGCACTGAAGCTTTCTTT. It specifies CASSYEGGGTEAFF.

V and J are TRBV7-9 and TRBJ2-5; unclear D gene. Trimming shortened V by 6 bases and J by 3 bases, and 8 bases separated the two germline ends. The CDR3 spans 12 residues. CDR1 and CDR2 from the germline V gene are SEHNR and FQNEAQ (reference sequence). The CDR3 sequence is CASSWVKETQYF. DNA of the CDR3: TGTGCCAGCAGTTGGGTTAAAGAGACCCAGTACTTC.

The rearrangement links TRBV19 to TRBJ2-1, with 9 bases aligning to TRBD2. V trimming: 11 bases; J trimming: 5 bases; junction bases outside the gene matches: 10. Germline V gene lookup returns CDR1 LNHDA and CDR2 SQIVND (reference sequence). This CDR3 comprises 14 residues. This CDR3 is CAASGTSRDNEQFF. As DNA, the CDR3 is TGTGCCGCGTCCGGGACTAGCAGAGACAATGAGCAGTTCTTC.

This CDR3 is CASSHGTEVQETQYF. For the CDR3, the DNA is TGTGCCAGCAGCCACGGGACAGAAGTCCAAGAGACCCAGTACTTC. V and J are TRBV6-2 or TRBV6-3 and TRBJ2-5; the match to TRBD1 covers 7 bases. CDR3 length: 15 residues. V gave up 6 bases and J gave up 1 base; unmatched junction bases: 8. CDR1 is MNHEY, CDR2 SVGEGT, per germline.

The chain recombines TRBV23-1 with TRBJ1-1; D may be TRBD1 (5 bases). TRBV23-1 is an ORF, and what it does is uncertain. Trimming removed 1 base at V and 3 bases at J, with 18 bases between. The CDR3 has 17 amino acids. The CDR3, as DNA: TGCGCCAGCAGTCAATGTAACGGCAGGGCGGAGGACACTGAAGCTTTCTTT. Encoded protein: CASSQCNGRAEDTEAFF.

The sample holds many counts of this clonotype. V and J are TRBV7-9 and TRBJ1-1, with D perhaps TRBD1 (5 bases). In germline, CDR1 is SEHNR, CDR2 FQNEAQ (reference sequence). Trimming left V 1 base short and J 5 bases short, with 17 bases between. The CDR3 totals 16 residues. In nucleotides, the CDR3 is TGTGCCAGCAGCTTAGTTGGACAAACTATGACGACTGAAGCTTTCTTT. This sequence encodes CASSLVGQTMTTEAFF.